A selection of T cell receptor beta chains follows, all from one sample in a study of OX40 agonist ivuxolimab in advanced cancers. Data came from immunoSEQ multiplex PCR; TCRdb stores just in-frame clones and leaves some out. This sample has roughly 71,000 clones, with about 79% found just once. Material: CD4+ or CD8+ T cells sorted from blood, obtained in a trial of the OX40 agonist ivuxolimab. Receptor source: an adult with an advanced solid tumor such as melanoma, head and neck, liver or kidney cancer. The CDR3 runs from the conserved cysteine through the conserved F or W. D genes are given only for firm matches. Only part of the rows carry a size: once, few, many, or a class if the clone is expanded.

v_call	clone_size	d_call	j_call	cdr3_aa	cdr3_nt
TRBV10-3	.	TRBD1	TRBJ1-1	CAISEPNTGDSEAFF	TGTGCCATCAGTGAGCCAAATACAGGGGACTCTGAAGCTTTCTTT
TRBV7-6	.	TRBD2	TRBJ2-5	CASSALGLQETQYF	TGTGCCAGCAGCGCGTTGGGACTACAAGAGACCCAGTACTTC
TRBV5-1	.	.	TRBJ2-2	CASGAGHNTGELFF	TGCGCCAGCGGGGCAGGGCATAACACCGGGGAGCTGTTTTTT
TRBV5-1	.	.	TRBJ1-2	CASSATTGNYGYTF	TGCGCCAGCAGCGCAACTACAGGGAACTATGGCTACACCTTC
TRBV5-1	.	.	TRBJ2-7	CASSPGQKLYEQYF	TGCGCCAGCAGCCCCGGACAGAAACTCTACGAGCAGTACTTC
TRBV30	.	TRBD1	TRBJ1-5	CAWSQGWDREDQPQHF	TGTGCCTGGAGTCAAGGTTGGGACAGGGAGGATCAGCCCCAGCATTTT
TRBV5-1	.	.	TRBJ2-3	CASSGGIGVDDTQYF	TGCGCCAGCAGCGGGGGTATAGGGGTAGATGATACGCAGTATTTT
TRBV9	.	.	TRBJ2-3	CASSVVEGRLKTDTQYF	TGTGCCAGCAGCGTAGTAGAGGGCAGGTTGAAGACAGATACGCAGTATTTT
TRBV4-2	once	.	TRBJ2-5	CASSQGGGGGETETQYF	TGTGCCAGCAGCCAAGGGGGGGGCGGCGGGGAGACGGAGACCCAGTACTTC
TRBV11-2	.	.	TRBJ2-3	CASSQWRSDTQYF	TGTGCCAGCAGCCAGTGGCGATCAGATACGCAGTATTTT
TRBV2	.	TRBD2	TRBJ2-7	CASILADHHEQYF	TGTGCCAGCATCCTAGCGGACCACCACGAGCAGTACTTC
TRBV6-1	.	TRBD2	TRBJ2-1	CASSEGGTSGFF	TGTGCCAGCAGTGAAGGGGGGACTAGTGGGTTCTTC
TRBV27	.	TRBD1	TRBJ1-1	CASSLTGLYTEAFF	TGTGCCAGCAGTCTGACAGGGTTGTACACTGAAGCTTTCTTT
TRBV30	.	.	TRBJ2-7	CAWSVEPPYEQYF	TGTGCCTGGAGTGTCGAGCCCCCCTACGAGCAGTACTTC
TRBV2	.	TRBD1	TRBJ1-5	CASSDDRGQPQHF	TGTGCCAGCAGTGACGACAGGGGACAGCCCCAGCATTTT
TRBV12-5	.	TRBD1	TRBJ1-1	CASGLDRGGMNTEAFF	TGTGCTAGTGGTTTGGACAGGGGTGGCATGAACACTGAAGCTTTCTTT
TRBV7-6	.	TRBD2	TRBJ2-5	CASSLTPRGGDETQYF	TGTGCCAGCAGCTTAACTCCCCGGGGGGGGGATGAGACCCAGTACTTC
TRBV5-1	.	TRBD2	TRBJ2-1	CASSLEGASGIDEQFF	TGCGCCAGCAGCTTGGAAGGCGCTAGCGGGATCGATGAGCAGTTCTTC
TRBV7-2	once	.	TRBJ1-4	CASSPPGNEKLFF	TGTGCCAGCAGCCCACCGGGGAATGAAAAACTGTTTTTT
TRBV5-5	.	.	TRBJ2-1	CASSLAAQNEQFF	TGTGCCAGCAGCTTGGCCGCGCAGAATGAGCAGTTCTTC
TRBV27	.	.	TRBJ2-3	CASSLSRSTDTQYF	TGTGCCAGCAGTTTAAGCAGAAGCACAGATACGCAGTATTTT
TRBV19	few	.	TRBJ1-1	CASSISANTEAFF	TGTGCCAGTAGTATCTCCGCCAACACTGAAGCTTTCTTT
TRBV6-5	.	TRBD1	TRBJ2-7	CASRKAGQGHEQYF	TGTGCCAGCAGGAAGGCTGGACAGGGCCACGAGCAGTACTTC